What follows are 14 T cell receptor beta chains derived from one specimen sequenced in a study of cytomegalovirus exposure and HLA in healthy donors. Use of 60 Vbeta and 13 Jbeta primers characterized the PCR. Measured with immunoSEQ multiplex PCR; TCRdb has only the in-frame clones, and not every one. The data contain 300,000 or so clones, approximately 84% of them singletons. The source material was PBMCs. The receptor source for this set is a woman aged 40 to 50 in good health and CMV-seropositive.

This chain links TRBV28 with TRBJ1-1, with no clear D. CDR1 is MDHEN, CDR2 SYDVKM, per germline. The ends were cut back, 5 bases at V and 1 base at J, with 11 bases in the middle. This CDR3 contains 14 residues. This CDR3 reads CASSTPTRNTEAFF. DNA for the CDR3: TGTGCCAGCAGTACCCCTACCCGGAACACTGAAGCTTTCTTT.

V gene TRBV29-1 combines with J gene TRBJ2-1; TRBD2 might be the D (5 bases). CDR1 is SQVTM and CDR2 is ANQGSEA in the germline V gene. V was cut by 3 bases and J by 7 bases, with 22 bases left in between. This CDR3 contains 16 residues. DNA for the CDR3: TGCAGCGTTGATGGATGGGTCGCGGAGGTGGGGAATGAGCAGTTCTTC. Amino acids: CSVDGWVAEVGNEQFF.

V gene TRBV2 combines with J gene TRBJ2-7; 7 bases line up with TRBD2. The germline V gene has CDR1 SNHLY and CDR2 FYNNEI. Losses at the gene ends were 1 base for V and 2 bases for J; bases not matched to a gene: 5. This CDR3 has 15 residues. The CDR3 reads CASSEDGGRAYEQYF. The DNA for the CDR3 is TGTGCCAGCAGTGAAGACGGCGGGAGAGCCTACGAGCAGTACTTC.

This rearrangement joins TRBV7-9 to TRBJ1-6; 9 bases agree with TRBD1. The CDR3 has 15 residues. The J segment lost 10 bases and the V segment lost 7 bases, leaving 11 bases of the junction unmatched. Germline CDR1 reads SEHNR; CDR2 reads FQNEAQ (reference sequence). The CDR3: CASTTGTGFRSPLHF. DNA for the CDR3: TGTGCCAGCACCACTGGGACAGGGTTCAGATCACCCCTCCACTTT. The full variable domain, with the rest looked up from reference TRBV7-9 and TRBJ1-6, is DTGVSQNPRHKITKRGQNVTFRCDPISEHNRLYWYRQTLGQGPEFLTYFQNEAQLEKSRLLSDRFSAERPKGSFSTLEIQRTEQGDSAMYLCASTTGTGFRSPLHFGNGTRLTVT.

This sequence joins TRBV18 and TRBJ1-1, with D possibly TRBD1 on 5 matching bases. The CDR3 runs 13 residues. Trimming removed 3 bases from V and 7 bases from J, with 12 bases in between. Germline CDR1 and CDR2: KGHSH and LQKENI. The CDR3 region is CASSPGLQIEAFF. The CDR3 DNA reads TGTGCCAGCTCACCGGGGCTTCAGATTGAAGCTTTCTTT. Full variable domain (rest looked up from reference TRBV18 and TRBJ1-1): NAGVMQNPRHLVRRRGQEARLRCSPMKGHSHVYWYRQLPEEGLKFMVYLQKENIIDESGMPKERFSAEFPKEGPSILRIQQVVRGDSAAYFCASSPGLQIEAFFGQGTRLTVV.

The count of this clone is one. The gene calls are TRBV4-1 and TRBJ2-7; TRBD1 matches 10 bases. CDR3 size: 15 residues. The germline gives CDR1 MGHRA, CDR2 YSYEKL. The V segment lost 1 base and the J segment 5 bases; nucleotides outside the gene matches: 5. For the CDR3, the DNA is TGCGCCAGCAGCCAAGGGGGACAGGGGTCCAACGAGCAGTACTTC. It is translated as CASSQGGQGSNEQYF.

The chain uses TRBV2 and TRBJ2-2; TRBD2 matches 7 bases. The CDR3 totals 15 residues. The ends lost 3 bases at V and 5 bases at J; junction bases unmatched: 6. CDR1 is SNHLY, CDR2 FYNNEI, per germline. The CDR3 DNA follows: TGTGCCAGCAGTGATAGGCAGGGACTAACCGGGGAGCTGTTTTTT. Amino acids: CASSDRQGLTGELFF. Filled out from reference TRBV2 and TRBJ2-2, the complete variable domain reads EPEVTQTPSHQVTQMGQEVILRCVPISNHLYFYWYRQILGQKVEFLVSFYNNEISEKSEIFDDQFSVERPDGSNFTLKIRSTKLEDSAMYFCASSDRQGLTGELFFGEGSRLTVL.

The CDR3 reads CASSSSAGVGTDTQYF. Written as DNA, the CDR3 is TGTGCCAGCAGCTCCTCAGCGGGAGTGGGCACAGATACGCAGTATTTT. The chain couples TRBV7-3 to TRBJ2-3; 8 bases fit TRBD2. V trimming: 4 bases; J trimming: 1 base; junction bases outside the gene matches: 7. The CDR3 covers 16 residues. Germline V lookup: CDR1 SGHTA, CDR2 FQGTGA.

The V gene is TRBV4-2, the J gene TRBJ1-1; possible D gene TRBD1, 6 bases. Germline CDR1 is LGHNA and CDR2 is YNFKEQ. The CDR3 spans 15 residues. The V end was cut by 4 bases, the J end by 4 bases, with 16 bases between. The CDR3 nucleotides read TGTGCCAGCAGCCGCCCAGGGGTGTGGGCCACTGAAGCTTTCTTT. It translates to CASSRPGVWATEAFF.

V is TRBV27 and J is TRBJ2-7; D gene unclear. The V end was cut by 3 bases, the J end by 0 bases, with 6 bases between. Germline V gene data show CDR1 as MNHEY and CDR2 as SMNVEV (reference sequence). The CDR3 covers 13 residues. The CDR3 DNA reads TGTGCCAGCAGTTTCGCGAGCTCCTACGAGCAGTACTTC. The encoded protein is CASSFASSYEQYF.

The rearrangement joins TRBV28 to TRBJ1-2; TRBD1 matches at 9 bases. Trimming took 6 bases from V and 8 from J; bases not matched to a gene: 7. The CDR3 covers 13 residues. Per the germline V gene, CDR1 is MDHEN and CDR2 is SYDVKM. The CDR3 loop reads CASSIQGAGGYTF. Here the CDR3 DNA reads TGTGCCAGCAGCATACAGGGGGCGGGGGGCTACACCTTC.

The V gene is TRBV5-4, the J gene TRBJ2-7, with D hard to call. The germline V gene encodes CDR1 SGHNT and CDR2 YYREEE (reference sequence). This CDR3 is 14 amino acids long. V was pared by 4 bases and J by 3 bases, with 14 bases between. The CDR3 reads CASSREPSGYEQYF. In nucleotides, the CDR3 is TGTGCCAGCAGCCGAGAACCCTCGGGCTACGAGCAGTACTTC.

This clone was detected once. Distinct nucleotide sequences in the sample also encode this CDR3. J is TRBJ1-4 and V is TRBV2, with D maybe TRBD1 (6 bases). Germline CDR1 reads SNHLY; CDR2 reads FYNNEI. The CDR3 runs 15 residues. Trimming shortened V by 6 bases and J by 2 bases, and 13 bases separated the two germline ends. CDR3 residues: CASRSGGLTNEKLFF. CDR3 in DNA: TGTGCCAGCAGATCGGGGGGCCTGACTAATGAAAAACTGTTTTTT.

The rearrangement links TRBV5-1 to TRBJ2-7, with D possibly being TRBD2 (5 bases). This CDR3 comprises 16 residues. Between the trimmed V and J ends, which lost 3 bases and 2 bases, there was a span of 18 bases. CDR1 SGHRS and CDR2 YFSETQ come from the germline V gene. The DNA for the CDR3 is TGCGCCAGCAGCTCGGACGGACTTCGATCAACCTACGAGCAGTACTTC. This gives the protein CASSSDGLRSTYEQYF. Complete variable domain (other parts from reference TRBV5-1 and TRBJ2-7): KAGVTQTPRYLIKTRGQQVTLSCSPISGHRSVSWYQQTPGQGLQFLFEYFSETQRNKGNFPGRFSGRQFSNSRSEMNVSTLELGDSALYLCASSSDGLRSTYEQYFGPGTRLTVT.